A selection of T cell receptor beta chains follows, all from one sample in a study of PD-1 blockade in classical Hodgkin lymphoma. The data were produced by immunoSEQ multiplex PCR, yet TCRdb's version contains in-frame clones alone and is incomplete. Of around 30,000 clones listed, roughly 82% are singletons. Here the sequenced sample was peripheral blood mononuclear cells (PBMCs), taken at baseline. The receptor set was obtained from a human donor with classical Hodgkin lymphoma. CDR3s include the opening cysteine and the closing phenylalanine or tryptophan. Fields, in order: V gene, clone size, CDR3 length, D gene, J gene, CDR3 protein, CDR3 DNA. D genes are given only for firm matches. Size is stated for part of the rows, as once, few or many counts, or as a class when the clone is expanded.

>TRBV7-2|NA|17|NA|TRBJ2-3
CASSPRRGPGETDTQYF
TGTGCCAGCAGCCCAAGGCGGGGGCCGGGGGAAACAGATACGCAGTATTTT
>TRBV9|NA|13|TRBD1|TRBJ1-1
CASSPRQGPEAFF
TGCGCCAGCAGCCCCCGACAGGGGCCTGAAGCTTTCTTT
>TRBV19|NA|16|NA|TRBJ1-2
CASSPFLTMVGGGYTF
TGTGCCAGTAGTCCCTTTCTTACAATGGTTGGCGGGGGCTACACCTTC
>TRBV28|NA|14|TRBD1|TRBJ1-1
CASRSGQGDTEAFF
TGTGCCAGCAGATCGGGACAGGGGGACACTGAAGCTTTCTTT
>TRBV19|once|14|TRBD1|TRBJ2-5
CASSRQGAGETQYF
TGTGCCAGTAGTCGACAGGGGGCAGGTGAGACCCAGTACTTC
>TRBV6-1|NA|15|TRBD1|TRBJ1-2
CASSEAGQGASGYTF
TGTGCCAGCAGTGAAGCGGGACAGGGGGCGTCCGGCTACACCTTC
>TRBV7-3|NA|15|NA|TRBJ2-6
CASSSQGPTANVLTF
TGTGCCAGCAGCTCTCAGGGGCCTACGGCCAACGTCCTGACTTTC
>TRBV4-3|NA|16|TRBD2|TRBJ2-3
CASSQVSGGARDTQYF
TGCGCCAGCAGCCAAGTCAGCGGGGGGGCTCGGGATACGCAGTATTTT
>TRBV28|NA|14|NA|TRBJ2-7
CASSPTDRDYEQYF
TGTGCCAGCAGCCCGACGGACCGAGACTACGAGCAGTACTTC
>TRBV6-5|NA|15|NA|TRBJ2-7
CASSYSNRGGYEQYF
TGTGCCAGCAGTTACTCGAATAGGGGTGGGTACGAGCAGTACTTC
>TRBV5-1|NA|15|NA|TRBJ1-1
CASSPWRGADTEAFF
TGCGCCAGCAGCCCCTGGAGGGGCGCGGACACTGAAGCTTTCTTT
>TRBV6-4|once|15|TRBD1|TRBJ1-1
CASRPMAGGGTEAFF
TGTGCCAGCAGGCCCATGGCAGGGGGGGGCACTGAAGCTTTCTTT
>TRBV19|NA|12|NA|TRBJ1-1
CATLVGDSGAFF
TGTGCCACCCTGGTAGGGGACTCGGGAGCTTTCTTT
>TRBV18|few|13|NA|TRBJ1-1
CASSPGTGWEAFF
TGTGCCAGCTCACCTGGGACGGGCTGGGAAGCTTTCTTT
>TRBV27|once|16|NA|TRBJ1-1
CASSFTARGGNTEAFF
TGTGCCAGCAGTTTCACCGCCCGGGGGGGGAACACTGAAGCTTTCTTT
>TRBV7-9|NA|13|NA|TRBJ1-2
CASSLQGNYGYTF
TGTGCCAGCAGCTTACAGGGAAACTATGGCTACACCTTC
>TRBV7-3|NA|14|NA|TRBJ2-2
CASSLGLGSGELFF
TGTGCCAGCAGCTTAGGTTTGGGGTCCGGGGAGCTGTTTTTT
>TRBV11-2|NA|11|NA|TRBJ2-7
CASSSFHEQYF
TGTGCCAGCAGCTCTTTCCACGAGCAGTACTTC
>TRBV12-5|NA|16|TRBD1|TRBJ2-3
CASGSGTGGITDTQYF
TGTGCTAGTGGTTCAGGGACAGGGGGCATCACAGATACGCAGTATTTT
>TRBV6-6|NA|14|TRBD1|TRBJ2-5
CASTTTGGEETQYF
TGTGCCAGCACAACGACAGGGGGTGAGGAGACCCAGTACTTC
>TRBV12-5|NA|11|NA|TRBJ2-7
CASRFAYEQYF
TGTGCTAGCCGCTTTGCCTACGAGCAGTACTTC
>TRBV9|NA|14|TRBD1|TRBJ1-2
CASSHDRANDGYTF
TGTGCCAGCAGCCACGACAGGGCGAATGATGGCTACACCTTC
>TRBV2|NA|14|NA|TRBJ1-5
CASSEASGSQPQHF
TGTGCCAGCAGTGAAGCAAGTGGGAGTCAGCCCCAGCATTTT
>TRBV9|NA|15|NA|TRBJ1-3
CASSVGADSGNTIYF
TGTGCCAGCAGCGTCGGGGCCGACTCTGGAAACACCATATATTTT
>TRBV11-3|NA|15|TRBD2|TRBJ2-1
CASSRTSGGANEQFF
TGTGCCAGCAGCCGTACTAGCGGGGGGGCCAATGAGCAGTTCTTC
>TRBV15|NA|15|NA|TRBJ2-5
CATSTTGLLRETQYF
TGTGCCACCAGCACAACGGGACTCCTCCGGGAGACCCAGTACTTC
>TRBV10-3|once|16|TRBD1|TRBJ2-2
CASRDGTGGLAGELFF
TGTGCCAGCAGGGACGGGACAGGGGGATTGGCCGGGGAGCTGTTTTTT
>TRBV2|NA|13|TRBD1|TRBJ2-7
CASTGTGLREQYF
TGTGCCAGCACCGGGACAGGGCTTCGCGAGCAGTACTTC
>TRBV7-2|NA|13|NA|TRBJ2-7
CASSLGSGSEQYF
TGTGCCAGCAGCTTAGGAAGCGGGTCCGAGCAGTACTTC
>TRBV6-1|NA|13|NA|TRBJ1-2
CASSDLDHYGYTF
TGTGCCAGCAGTGACCTGGACCACTATGGCTACACCTTC
>TRBV11-3|once|16|NA|TRBJ2-2
CASSLVGGRHTGELFF
TGTGCCAGCAGCTTAGTCGGGGGCAGGCACACCGGGGAGCTGTTTTTT
>TRBV28|few|17|TRBD1|TRBJ1-4
CASSPRQGKGSNEKLFF
TGTGCCAGCAGTCCCCGACAGGGAAAGGGGTCTAATGAAAAACTGTTTTTT
>TRBV10-3|NA|15|NA|TRBJ2-5
CAISESPGGRETQYF
TGTGCCATCAGTGAGTCCCCGGGGGGCCGGGAGACCCAGTACTTC
>TRBV5-1|NA|14|TRBD1|TRBJ2-5
CASREGAHQETQYF
TGCGCCAGCCGAGAGGGGGCCCACCAAGAGACCCAGTACTTC
>TRBV6-6|NA|13|NA|TRBJ1-6
CASSYVENSPPHF
TGTGCCAGCAGTTATGTGGAGAATTCACCCCCCCACTTT
>TRBV7-3|few|15|NA|TRBJ1-2
CASSLTAWADYGYTF
TGTGCCAGCAGCTTGACAGCTTGGGCGGACTATGGCTACACCTTC
>TRBV7-8|NA|16|TRBD1|TRBJ2-3
CASSSRQGVETDTQYF
TGTGCCAGCAGCTCCAGACAGGGGGTAGAAACAGATACGCAGTATTTT
>TRBV19|few|15|NA|TRBJ1-2
CASSASPGEAYGYTF
TGTGCCAGTAGTGCAAGCCCAGGGGAGGCCTATGGCTACACCTTC
>TRBV10-3|NA|11|NA|TRBJ2-5
CAISDIRTQYF
TGTGCCATCAGTGATATTCGGACCCAGTACTTC
>TRBV19|NA|15|NA|TRBJ1-3
CASSPRTASGNTIYF
TGTGCCAGTAGCCCCCGGACAGCATCTGGAAACACCATATATTTT
>TRBV7-7|NA|14|TRBD1|TRBJ2-3
CASSQLGTGDTQYF
TGTGCTAGCAGCCAACTTGGGACAGGGGATACGCAGTATTTT
>TRBV28|NA|14|NA|TRBJ1-1
CASREGGLNTEAFF
TGTGCCAGCCGAGAGGGGGGCCTGAACACTGAAGCTTTCTTT
>TRBV7-2|NA|15|NA|TRBJ1-3
CASSLRQPLGNTIYF
TGTGCCAGCAGCCTTCGACAGCCACTTGGAAACACCATATATTTT
>TRBV28|NA|12|NA|TRBJ2-1
CASGQGGSNQFF
TGTGCCAGCGGACAAGGGGGTTCTAACCAGTTCTTC
>TRBV7-9|NA|15|TRBD1|TRBJ2-1
CASSLGDRAYNEQFF
TGTGCCAGCAGCTTGGGGGACAGGGCATACAATGAGCAGTTCTTC
>TRBV6-5|NA|12|NA|TRBJ1-1
CASSPGGAEAFF
TGTGCCAGCAGTCCCGGGGGGGCTGAAGCTTTCTTT
>TRBV10-3|NA|15|NA|TRBJ1-5
CAISVGDYGNQPQHF
TGTGCCATCAGTGTCGGGGATTACGGCAATCAGCCCCAGCATTTT
>TRBV9|NA|16|NA|TRBJ1-3
CASSTPDGQYGNTIYF
TGTGCCAGCAGCACCCCTGACGGGCAGTATGGAAACACCATATATTTT
>TRBV5-8|NA|16|NA|TRBJ1-2
CASSLDGGLASGGYTF
TGTGCCAGCAGCTTGGATGGGGGGCTCGCATCGGGTGGCTACACCTTC
>TRBV27|NA|16|NA|TRBJ2-2
CASSLFPGINTGELFF
TGTGCCAGCAGTTTATTTCCAGGGATCAACACCGGGGAGCTGTTTTTT
>TRBV2|NA|14|TRBD1|TRBJ1-5
CASSQDRGDQPQHF
TGTGCCAGCAGTCAAGACAGGGGAGATCAGCCCCAGCATTTT
>TRBV5-6|NA|16|TRBD1|TRBJ1-6
CASSFYGTVRNSPLHF
TGTGCCAGCAGCTTCTACGGGACAGTTCGTAATTCACCCCTCCACTTT
>TRBV9|NA|14|NA|TRBJ1-4
CASSVDQGYEKLFF
TGTGCCAGCAGCGTAGACCAAGGGTATGAAAAACTGTTTTTT
>TRBV5-4|NA|15|TRBD1|TRBJ2-1
CASSVRDRGDNEQFF
TGTGCCAGCAGCGTCCGGGACAGGGGGGATAATGAGCAGTTCTTC
>TRBV6-5|NA|15|NA|TRBJ2-7
CASSRRDTDLYEQYF
TGTGCCAGCAGTCGCCGGGACACTGACCTCTACGAGCAGTACTTC
>TRBV2|NA|14|NA|TRBJ2-7
CASSEGGLAYEQYF
TGTGCCAGCAGTGAAGGGGGCCTAGCGTACGAGCAGTACTTC
>TRBV19|NA|15|TRBD2|TRBJ2-5
CASSGGRALSKTQYF
TGTGCCAGTAGCGGGGGGAGGGCCCTCAGTAAGACCCAGTACTTC
>TRBV5-1|NA|17|TRBD2|TRBJ2-3
CASRQGTSGGYTDTQYF
TGCGCCAGCAGGCAGGGGACTAGCGGGGGGTACACAGATACGCAGTATTTT